These 28 T cell receptor beta chains were all obtained from the same sample, sequenced in a study of cytomegalovirus exposure and HLA in healthy donors. Primers included in the PCR were 60 Vbeta and 13 Jbeta primers. Here immunoSEQ multiplex PCR was the method, and the copy in TCRdb shows in-frame clones only, minus some. The listing records around 70,000 clones. Sequences were obtained from PBMCs. These receptors were collected from a female donor in good health and CMV-seropositive.

V and J are TRBV6-5 and TRBJ2-7; 8 positions match TRBD2. In germline, CDR1 is MNHEY, CDR2 SVGAGI. The CDR3 spans 16 residues. After removal of 0 bases from V and 2 bases from J, the junction contained 6 bases not matched to a gene. In DNA form, the CDR3 reads TGTGCCAGCAGTTACTCCCGGCTAGCGGGCACCTACGAGCAGTACTTC. Protein product: CASSYSRLAGTYEQYF.

This chain uses TRBV11-2 with TRBJ2-7; the D gene is possibly TRBD2 (6 bases). V was pared by 4 bases and J by 2 bases, with 12 bases between. The CDR3 is 14 residues long. Germline CDR1 reads SGHAT; CDR2 reads FQNNGV. Here the CDR3 DNA reads TGTGCCAGCAGCTCAGACGGCGGGGCCTACGAGCAGTACTTC. Its translation is CASSSDGGAYEQYF.

This rearrangement joins TRBV18 to TRBJ2-7, with D hard to call. The CDR3 runs to 15 residues. Looked up from germline, CDR1 is KGHSH and CDR2 is LQKENI. V was trimmed by 2 bases and J by 6 bases, leaving 17 bases between them. CDR3 sequence: CASSPGALRNVEQYF. In nucleotides, the CDR3 is TGTGCCAGCTCACCAGGAGCTCTTAGAAACGTCGAGCAGTACTTC. The full variable domain, rest sourced from reference TRBV18 and TRBJ2-7, is NAGVMQNPRHLVRRRGQEARLRCSPMKGHSHVYWYRQLPEEGLKFMVYLQKENIIDESGMPKERFSAEFPKEGPSILRIQQVVRGDSAAYFCASSPGALRNVEQYFGPGTRLTVT.

The chain employs TRBV6-5 and TRBJ1-5; no definite D call. This CDR3 comprises 15 residues. The V gene's germline CDR1 is MNHEY and CDR2 SVGAGI. V was cut by 6 bases and J by 1 base, with 13 bases left in between. The CDR3, as DNA: TGTGCCAGCAGCCCCTGGCGAGGGAGCAATCAGCCCCAGCATTTT. It translates to CASSPWRGSNQPQHF.

This chain uses TRBV6-6 with TRBJ1-5; D might be TRBD1 (6 bases). Germline V gives CDR1 MNHNY, CDR2 SVGAGI (reference sequence). V lost 0 bases, J lost 9 bases, and 18 bases lay in between. The CDR3 consists of 16 residues. CDR3 in DNA: TGTGCCAGCAGTTACTCCCGACAGGACGGGAGGTGGCCCCAGCATTTT. It encodes CASSYSRQDGRWPQHF.

This rearrangement joins TRBV9 to TRBJ2-1, with a tentative D call TRBD2 (5 bases). V lost 4 bases and J lost 8, with 19 bases in between. The CDR3 spans 15 residues. Germline V lookup: CDR1 SGDLS, CDR2 YYNGEE. The CDR3 protein is CASSPRARRVDEQFF. CDR3 DNA sequence: TGTGCCAGCAGCCCGCGGGCTAGACGCGTCGATGAGCAGTTCTTC.

J is TRBJ1-1 and V is TRBV6-5; the match to TRBD1 covers 8 bases. Germline V gives CDR1 MNHEY, CDR2 SVGAGI. With V trimmed by 6 bases and J by 2 bases, 5 bases remained unmatched. The CDR3 has 14 amino acids. CDR3 nucleotides: TGTGCCAGCAGACCTACAGGGGGTAACACTGAAGCTTTCTTT. The encoded protein is CASRPTGGNTEAFF.

The gene calls are TRBV13 and TRBJ2-7; 10 nucleotides line up with TRBD2. The CDR3 is 14 amino acids. CDR1 and CDR2 from the germline V gene are PRHDT and FYEKMQ (reference sequence). The V and J ends lost 5 bases and 4 bases, in that order; junction bases with no gene match: 5. The CDR3 protein is CASSELAGAYEQYF. Written as DNA, the CDR3 is TGTGCCAGCAGCGAGCTAGCGGGAGCTTACGAGCAGTACTTC.

The chain recombines TRBV18 with TRBJ1-5; TRBD1 matches at 7 bases. CDR3 length: 15 amino acids. V trimming: 2 bases; J trimming: 4 bases; junction bases outside the gene matches: 5. Germline lookup yields CDR1 KGHSH and CDR2 LQKENI. The CDR3 reads CASSPTGQRNQPQHF. CDR3 DNA sequence: TGTGCCAGCTCACCAACGGGACAGCGAAATCAGCCCCAGCATTTT.

The chain links TRBV5-8 to TRBJ2-7; a weak D match, TRBD1 (5 bases). Germline-derived CDR1 and CDR2 are SGHTS and YDEGEE. The ends were cut back, 0 bases at V and 7 bases at J, with 11 bases in the middle. The CDR3 is 13 residues long. The CDR3 sequence is CASSLGQLREQYF. The CDR3 bases are TGTGCCAGCAGCTTGGGACAGCTTCGAGAGCAGTACTTC. Looking up the rest from reference TRBV5-8 and TRBJ2-7 gives the full variable domain: EAGVTQSPTHLIKTRGQQATLRCSPISGHTSVYWYQQALGLGLQFLLWYDEGEERNRGNFPPRFSGRQFPNYSSELNVNALELEDSALYLCASSLGQLREQYFGPGTRLTVT.

V gene TRBV13 combines with J gene TRBJ2-3; D is ambiguous. Trimming removed 4 bases at V and 6 bases at J, with 11 bases between. This CDR3 contains 13 residues. Germline V gene lookup returns CDR1 PRHDT and CDR2 FYEKMQ (reference sequence). Here the CDR3 reads CASSSLGADTQYF. The CDR3 DNA follows: TGTGCCAGCAGCTCCCTTGGTGCGGATACGCAGTATTTT.

The chain employs TRBV5-1 and TRBJ2-7; TRBD2 aligns across 8 bases. From germline, CDR1 is SGHRS and CDR2 YFSETQ. There are 17 residues in the CDR3. V was pared by 0 bases and J by 0 bases, with 8 bases of the junction left unmatched. In DNA, the CDR3 is TGCGCCAGCAGCTTGGGGGGGCGACTAGCGAGCTCCTACGAGCAGTACTTC. Translating gives CASSLGGRLASSYEQYF.

This chain uses TRBV20-1 with TRBJ1-2, with D perhaps matching TRBD1 (5 bases). Per the germline V gene, CDR1 is DFQATT and CDR2 is SNEGSKA (reference sequence). The CDR3 contains 11 residues. Here the CDR3 DNA reads TGCATCCCCCGGGACGGGAGCGGCTACACCTTC. Its translation: CIPRDGSGYTF.

The rearrangement uses TRBV29-1 and TRBJ2-1, with 10 bases aligning to TRBD2. V lost 5 bases and J lost 4; bases outside the gene matches: 8. This CDR3 contains 15 residues. The V gene's germline CDR1 is SQVTM and CDR2 ANQGSEA. CDR3 residues: CSVSRTSGAYNEQFF. In DNA, the CDR3 is TGCAGCGTTTCCCGGACTAGCGGTGCATACAATGAGCAGTTCTTC.

The CDR3 DNA reads as TGTGCCAGTAGCGATGAGCAGCCGGGACAGGGAATTTATCCGTTCGGAGGCTACACCTTC. Its protein product is CASSDEQPGQGIYPFGGYTF. The chain recombines TRBV19 with TRBJ1-2; TRBD1 matches at 9 bases. The CDR3 consists of 20 residues. Germline-derived CDR1 and CDR2 are LNHDA and SQIVND (reference sequence). J gave up 8 bases and V 6 bases, and 28 bases lay outside the gene matches.

J is TRBJ2-1 and V is TRBV11-3, with 10 bases that match TRBD1. With V trimmed by 8 bases and J by 8 bases, 6 bases remained unmatched. Per germline, CDR1 SGHNT and CDR2 YENEEA. The CDR3 contains 13 residues. CDR3 protein: CASGTGVGDEQFF. CDR3 bases: TGTGCCAGCGGGACAGGGGTAGGGGATGAGCAGTTCTTC.

The V call is TRBV4-1, the J call TRBJ2-1, with 12 positions matching TRBD1. Germline CDR1 MGHRA, CDR2 YSYEKL. There are 16 residues in the CDR3. The junction had 12 bases not matched to a gene; V was cut back by 7 bases and J by 8 bases. The CDR3 region is CASTMRWDRGRYEQFF. The CDR3 DNA sequence: TGCGCCAGCACCATGCGCTGGGACAGGGGGCGGTATGAGCAGTTCTTC.

This chain links TRBV11-3 with TRBJ1-3; D remains unclear. The CDR3 extends over 13 amino acids. The V end lost 6 bases, the J end lost 0 bases, and 6 bases lay between the germline ends. CDR1 and CDR2 from the germline V gene are SGHNT and YENEEA. In nucleotides, the CDR3 is TGTGCCAGCAGTCGACTCTCTGGAAACACCATATATTTT. Residues: CASSRLSGNTIYF.

This chain connects TRBV6-5 to TRBJ2-2, with D maybe TRBD1 (6 bases). The ends were cut back, 5 bases at V and 6 bases at J, with 10 bases in the middle. The CDR3 runs to 13 residues. CDR1 and CDR2 (germline): MNHEY, SVGAGI. CDR3 in amino acids: CASSLQGAGELFF. CDR3 bases: TGTGCCAGCAGTCTACAGGGAGCCGGGGAGCTGTTTTTT.

The V call is TRBV4-1, the J call TRBJ2-3; 11 bases fit TRBD2. The CDR3 covers 16 residues. The ends lost 1 base at V and 6 bases at J; junction bases unmatched: 6. CDR1 MGHRA and CDR2 YSYEKL come from the germline V gene. This CDR3 is CASSQGGLAGGDTQYF. For the CDR3, the DNA is TGCGCCAGCAGCCAAGGCGGACTAGCGGGCGGGGATACGCAGTATTTT.

The chain carries TRBV7-9 and TRBJ1-2, with 11 bases fitting TRBD1. The CDR3 has 15 amino acids. Trimming removed 6 bases from V and 5 bases from J; junction bases left unmatched: 8. Looked up from germline, CDR1 is SEHNR and CDR2 is FQNEAQ (reference sequence). The CDR3 sequence: CASSDRDRGSYGYTF. The CDR3 region has the DNA TGTGCCAGCAGTGACCGGGACAGGGGGAGTTATGGCTACACCTTC. Together with reference TRBV7-9 and TRBJ1-2, the CDR3 gives the full variable domain: DTGVSQNPRHKITKRGQNVTFRCDPISEHNRLYWYRQTLGQGPEFLTYFQNEAQLEKSRLLSDRFSAERPKGSFSTLEIQRTEQGDSAMYLCASSDRDRGSYGYTFGSGTRLTVV.

The rearrangement uses TRBV5-5 and TRBJ2-7; 9 nucleotides align to TRBD1. The CDR3 is 18 residues long. CDR1 is SGHKS and CDR2 is YYEKEE in the germline V gene (reference sequence). With 6 bases clipped from V and 2 bases from J, the junction kept 18 bases outside the gene matches. The CDR3 region is CASTPPGQGLLNPYEQYF. CDR3 bases: TGTGCCAGCACACCGCCGGGACAGGGACTATTAAACCCCTACGAGCAGTACTTC.

V is TRBV9 and J is TRBJ2-2; D is undetermined. Trimming shortened V by 0 bases and J by 3 bases, and 9 bases separated the two germline ends. The CDR3 covers 15 residues. Germline loops: CDR1 SGDLS, CDR2 YYNGEE. The CDR3 DNA is TGTGCCAGCAGCGTAGTAGCCGTCCACACCGGGGAGCTGTTTTTT. Translation gives CASSVVAVHTGELFF.

The chain joins TRBV6-6 to TRBJ1-6, with TRBD1 identical over 7 bases. The germline CDR1 and CDR2 sequences are MNHNY and SVGAGI (reference sequence). The V segment lost 6 bases and the J segment 10 bases; nucleotides outside the gene matches: 9. The CDR3 length is 14 residues. The CDR3 reads CASSPGQQPSPLHF. The CDR3 DNA is TGTGCCAGCAGCCCGGGACAGCAACCCTCACCCCTCCACTTT.

The V and J genes are TRBV4-1 and TRBJ2-7; TRBD2 agrees at 8 bases. V lost 6 bases, J lost 3 bases, and 10 bases stayed unmatched. Germline values: CDR1 MGHRA, CDR2 YSYEKL. The length of the CDR3 is 15 residues. The DNA for the CDR3 is TGCGCCAGCAGTGAGCCCGGGACTAGATACTACGAGCAGTACTTC. Translating gives CASSEPGTRYYEQYF.

This chain joins TRBV28 and TRBJ1-1, with 9 bases identical to TRBD1. V shed 4 bases and J 3 bases; nucleotides not matched to a gene: 6. The CDR3 loop spans 15 amino acids. Germline V gene data show CDR1 as MDHEN and CDR2 as SYDVKM. Written as DNA, the CDR3 is TGTGCCAGCAGTTCTGGGGACAGGGTGTACACTGAAGCTTTCTTT. Amino acids: CASSSGDRVYTEAFF. Variable domain in full (rest from reference TRBV28 and TRBJ1-1): DVKVTQSSRYLVKRTGEKVFLECVQDMDHENMFWYRQDPGLGLRLIYFSYDVKMKEKGDIPEGYSVSREKKERFSLILESASTNQTSMYLCASSSGDRVYTEAFFGQGTRLTVV.

The chain employs TRBV4-1 and TRBJ2-7; 11 bases match TRBD1. Unmatched junction bases numbered 11, after V lost 1 base and J lost 3 bases. Germline loops: CDR1 MGHRA, CDR2 YSYEKL. CDR3 length: 18 amino acids. The CDR3 here is CASSQGSPGQGDYYEQYF. DNA for the CDR3: TGCGCCAGCAGCCAAGGATCTCCGGGACAGGGGGATTACTACGAGCAGTACTTC.

V usage is TRBV15 and J usage is TRBJ2-1; 13 bases map to TRBD2. Germline V gene lookup returns CDR1 LNHNV and CDR2 YYDKDF (reference sequence). This CDR3 has 18 residues. Trimming took 3 bases from V and 6 from J; bases not matched to a gene: 11. In DNA form, the CDR3 reads TGTGCCACCAGCAGCGGACTAGCGGGGGAACCCTATCTCAATGAGCAGTTCTTC. It translates to CATSSGLAGEPYLNEQFF.